The TCR beta chain under discussion was sequenced for a study of blood T cell repertoires in COVID-19. Repertoires were generated with immunoSEQ multiplex PCR, while TCRdb's copy carries only in-frame clones and drops some. Counted here are nearly 45,000 clones, approximately 90% occurring once; the ten biggest clones make up nearly 4%. The CDR3 spans 17 residues. Germline V gene lookup returns CDR1 MNHNS and CDR2 SASEGT. With V trimmed by 4 bases and J by 3 bases, 11 bases remained unmatched. The source of this sequence is a man aged 35 to 55 with COVID-19, enrolled during active disease. The sample consisted of peripheral blood. This chain joins TRBV6-1 and TRBJ2-7; 11 nucleotides line up with TRBD2. CDR3 coding DNA: TGTGCCAGCAGTGCAATTCTTCTAGCGGGGGGTTTCTACGAGCAGTACTTC. This translates into CASSAILLAGGFYEQYF.